This T cell receptor (beta chain) stems from a study of regulatory T cells in long-lasting Graves disease. As for time point: newly diagnosed GD, antithyroid drugs for less than 3 months. RNA extracted from PBMCs served as the sequencing template. V lost 9 bases and J lost 6, with 12 bases in between. The germline V gene has CDR1 SEHNR and CDR2 FQNEAQ (reference sequence). The CDR3 has 12 amino acids. CDR3-region Arm-PCR and iRepertoire HTBI primers produced the TCR beta libraries. TCRdb reprocessed the multiplex PCR reads with MiXCR, giving one entry per CDR3 protein. Of about 330,000 distinct CDR3 sequences listed, under 20% are singletons. These same records also appear under a second study, on T cells in Graves' hyperthyroidism and ophthalmopathy.

The specimen comprised peripheral blood mononuclear cells (PBMCs), sampled at new diagnosis, from a patient treated with antithyroid drugs. The TCR originated in a woman younger than 35 with Graves disease. The chain carries TRBV7-9 and TRBJ2-1; no reliable D call. CDR3 sequence (DNA): TGTGCCAGTAACGGCCAGTTCAATGAGCAGTTCTTC. This sequence encodes CASNGQFNEQFF.